The TCR beta chain under discussion was sequenced for a study of shared clonotypes between healthy human individuals. Each subset's genomic DNA was shared equally among a number of immunoSEQ plates. Using immunoSEQ multiplex PCR, the repertoire was profiled, and TCRdb retains in-frame clones only, with some absent. The sample shows about 1 million clones, roughly 75% of them seen only once. The CDR3 covers 11 residues. The V and J ends lost 3 bases and 5 bases respectively, with 4 bases between them. In germline, CDR1 is KGHSH, CDR2 LQKENI. As for this clone: Its matching antigen is unknown. This same CDR3 is encoded by further DNA sequences in the sample.

The study, taken as a whole, reports: Enrolling few donors narrowed the genetic and exposure-history diversity that was represented. A handful of donors shared 4.5% to 6.5% of their naive CD4 clonotypes.

Sequencing input: memory CD4+ T cells sorted from blood. Indicated subset: CD45RA-negative fraction. The chain couples TRBV18 to TRBJ2-5; D ambiguous. The receptor's source is a man between 18 and 29 years old in good health. DNA of the CDR3: TGTGCCAGCTCACCGTCCGAGACCCAGTACTTC. The encoded protein is CASSPSETQYF.